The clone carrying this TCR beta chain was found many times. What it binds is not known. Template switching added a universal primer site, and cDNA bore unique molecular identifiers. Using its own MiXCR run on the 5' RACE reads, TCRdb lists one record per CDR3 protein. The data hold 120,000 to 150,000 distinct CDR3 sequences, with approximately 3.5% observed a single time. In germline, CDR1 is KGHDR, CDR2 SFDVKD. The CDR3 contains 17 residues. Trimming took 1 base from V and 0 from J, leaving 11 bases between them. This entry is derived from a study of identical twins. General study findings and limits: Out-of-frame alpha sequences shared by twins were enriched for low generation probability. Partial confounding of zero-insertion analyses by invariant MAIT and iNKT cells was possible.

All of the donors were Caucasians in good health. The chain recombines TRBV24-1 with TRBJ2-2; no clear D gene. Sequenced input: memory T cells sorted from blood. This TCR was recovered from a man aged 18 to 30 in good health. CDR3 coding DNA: TGTGCCACCAGTGATTTTAAGGGATACGCGAACACCGGGGAGCTGTTTTTT. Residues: CATSDFKGYANTGELFF.